This T cell receptor beta chain derives from a study of cytomegalovirus exposure and HLA in healthy donors. As to this clone: Its specificity is unknown.

The primer mix had 60 Vbeta and 13 Jbeta primers. The table came from immunoSEQ multiplex PCR; TCRdb's copy has only in-frame clones and leaves some out. The repertoire holds 170,000 or so clones, with around 77% as singletons. The CDR3 runs 14 residues. In germline, CDR1 is SGHTS, CDR2 YDEGEE. V dropped 4 bases and J dropped 2 bases, with 12 bases sitting between them. Overall study findings and caveats: TCR sequences were mostly rare, though some public TCRs occurred in many donors. Trimming of TCR beta V- and J-genes showed a link, identified in a later analysis, to a missense DCLRE1C variant.

This receptor was taken from a young woman in good health and CMV-seronegative. The sequenced sample consisted of PBMCs. The chain employs TRBV5-8 and TRBJ1-2, with D maybe TRBD1 (6 bases). The CDR3 region has the DNA TGTGCCAGCAGCAACCCGGGACAAAACTATGGCTACACCTTC. Translated, it gives CASSNPGQNYGYTF.